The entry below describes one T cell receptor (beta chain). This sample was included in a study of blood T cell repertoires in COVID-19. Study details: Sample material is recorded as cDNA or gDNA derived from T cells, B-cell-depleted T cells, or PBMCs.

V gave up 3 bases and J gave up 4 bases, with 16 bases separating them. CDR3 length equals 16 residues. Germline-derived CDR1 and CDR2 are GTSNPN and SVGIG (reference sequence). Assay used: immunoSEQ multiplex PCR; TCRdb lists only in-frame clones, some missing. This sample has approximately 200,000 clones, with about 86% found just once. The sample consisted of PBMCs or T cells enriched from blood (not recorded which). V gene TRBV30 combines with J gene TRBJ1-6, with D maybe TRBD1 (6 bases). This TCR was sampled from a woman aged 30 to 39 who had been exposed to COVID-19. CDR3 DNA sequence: TGTGCCTGGAGCCTCTGGACTGGACAGTATAATTCACCCCTCCACTTT. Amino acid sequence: CAWSLWTGQYNSPLHF.